This T cell receptor (beta chain) was recorded in a study of shared clonotypes between healthy human individuals. The wider study: In total, the donors were a couple of women and a few men aged 18 to 49. Notes on the study in general: With a few donors compared, roughly 4.9% of naive CD4 clonotypes were shared.

As for this clone: Its target is unknown.

V lost 3 bases and J 0 bases, leaving 2 bases between the germline ends. This CDR3 contains 12 residues. CDR1 SNHLY and CDR2 FYNNEI come from the germline V gene. For sorted subsets, about 190 ng DNA per replicate equaled approximately 30,000 T cell genomes. Assay used: immunoSEQ multiplex PCR; TCRdb lists only in-frame clones, some missing. Of hundreds of thousands of clones listed, roughly 97% are singletons. This chain joins TRBV2 and TRBJ1-1; D is unclear. This clonotype was sampled from a woman aged 30 to 39 in good health. The sequencing sample was made of naive CD4+ T cells sorted from blood. Described subset: CD45RA+ positively selected. This CDR3 reads CASSELNTEAFF. DNA of the CDR3: TGTGCCAGCAGTGAGTTGAACACTGAAGCTTTCTTT.